This T cell receptor (beta chain) originates from a study of blood T cell repertoires in COVID-19. About the research overall: The United States, Italy and Spain supplied acute and convalescent COVID-19 samples. Nucleic acid was either cDNA or gDNA, and it came from T cells, B-cell-depleted T cells, or PBMCs.

Authors' methods: Counts of nucleated cells, estimated from reference gene primer amplification, were obtained. TCRdb's table, derived via immunoSEQ multiplex PCR, lists solely in-frame clones and lacks some. That table is the source of V, J and clone size, and D and trimming were worked out from the DNA. Of about 200,000 clones listed, 88% are singletons. The CDR3 is 16 amino acids. J gave up 2 bases and V 0 bases, and 5 bases lay outside the gene matches. Germline CDR1 is SGHNT and CDR2 is YYREEE (reference sequence). The V call is TRBV5-4, the J call TRBJ2-5, with 9 bases fitting TRBD2. The sample was peripheral blood. The sequence was collected from a human donor in a cohort sampled during active COVID-19. The CDR3 here is CASSLGSGGPQETQYF. DNA of the CDR3: TGTGCCAGCAGCTTGGGCAGCGGGGGGCCTCAAGAGACCCAGTACTTC.